This TCR beta chain originates from a study of cytomegalovirus exposure and HLA in healthy donors. Broader study findings: Immune exposure data for these donors was limited to CMV serostatus. TCR beta chain V- and J-gene trimming was linked, in a later analysis, to a missense variant in DCLRE1C.

Both 60 Vbeta primers and 13 Jbeta primers went into the PCR. Some clones are missing from TCRdb's copy, which holds only in-frame ones; the method was immunoSEQ multiplex PCR. The data contain approximately 170,000 clones, around three quarters of them singletons. With regard to this clone: Its antigen is as yet unknown.

Material: PBMCs. This TCR was sampled from a woman aged 25-40 years in good health and CMV-seropositive.

The CDR3 DNA reads as TGTGCCAGAGAGAGGGGGACAGGGACCACTGAAGCTTTCTTT. Translation gives CARERGTGTTEAFF. The V gene is TRBV2, the J gene TRBJ1-1; the match to TRBD1 covers 9 bases. Germline V gene lookup returns CDR1 SNHLY and CDR2 FYNNEI. The CDR3 totals 14 residues. Trimming removed 9 bases from V and 4 bases from J; junction bases left unmatched: 9.